One sample yielded the 10 T cell receptor beta chains listed below, sequenced in a study of blood T cell repertoires in COVID-19. TCRdb's copy holds only in-frame clones and misses some; the assay was immunoSEQ multiplex PCR. Of some 250,000 clones listed, 75% to 90% are singletons. The sequencing input was peripheral blood. These receptors all stem from a man aged 55-75 years who had recovered from COVID-19.

The chain has TRBV5-4 and TRBJ2-3, with 8 bases aligning to TRBD2. The CDR3 totals 16 residues. J gave up 3 bases and V 1 base, and 7 bases lay outside the gene matches. Germline CDR1 and CDR2: SGHNT and YYREEE (reference sequence). CDR3 protein: CASSLSRGGNTDTQYF. CDR3 DNA: TGTGCCAGCAGCTTGTCTCGGGGGGGCAATACAGATACGCAGTATTTT.

The chain joins TRBV2 to TRBJ2-6; D remains ambiguous. This CDR3 spans 14 amino acids. Germline V gives CDR1 SNHLY, CDR2 FYNNEI. V was trimmed by 8 bases and J by 0 bases, leaving 8 bases between them. The CDR3 loop reads CASWRASGANVLTF. Here the CDR3 DNA reads TGTGCCAGCTGGAGAGCCTCTGGGGCCAACGTCCTGACTTTC.

V and J are TRBV24-1 and TRBJ1-1, with D unclear. Trimming removed 6 bases from V and 6 bases from J, with 13 bases in between. The germline V gene encodes CDR1 KGHDR and CDR2 SFDVKD. The CDR3 consists of 13 residues. DNA of the CDR3: TGTGCCACCAGTTCGGCCACTATCCCTGAAGCTTTCTTT. This codes for CATSSATIPEAFF.

This clone appeared a few times. The gene calls are TRBV18 and TRBJ1-2; D might be TRBD1 (5 bases). V lost 4 bases to trimming and J lost 0 bases, with 21 bases between them. Germline values: CDR1 KGHSH, CDR2 LQKENI. CDR3 length: 18 residues. CDR3 nucleotides: TGTGCCAGCTCACGGGGCCGTCGGCCCGAGTTAGCTAACTATGGCTACACCTTC. Amino acid sequence: CASSRGRRPELANYGYTF.

This chain connects TRBV5-1 to TRBJ2-5, with D possibly TRBD1 on 6 matching bases. CDR3 length: 12 amino acids. Germline CDR1 SGHRS, CDR2 YFSETQ. The V end was cut by 5 bases, the J end by 3 bases, with 8 bases between. The CDR3 DNA sequence: TGCGCCAGCAGTCACAGGGAAGAGACCCAGTACTTC. Amino acids: CASSHREETQYF.

The V gene is TRBV6-4, the J gene TRBJ2-1; TRBD1 matches 9 bases. Looked up from germline, CDR1 is MRHNA and CDR2 is SNTAGT. The CDR3 runs 15 residues. Trimming took 5 bases from V and 6 from J; bases not matched to a gene: 8. CDR3 in amino acids: CASSFTGTGTNEQFF. The CDR3 DNA reads as TGTGCCAGCAGTTTCACCGGGACAGGGACCAATGAGCAGTTCTTC.

The rearrangement joins TRBV6-5 to TRBJ1-5, with 7 nucleotides matching TRBD1. The CDR3 contains 15 residues. V shed 0 bases, J shed 4 bases, and the junction held 3 bases outside the gene matches. CDR1 MNHEY and CDR2 SVGAGI come from the germline V gene. In DNA, the CDR3 is TGTGCCAGCAGTTACTCTGGGACAGTGAATCAGCCCCAGCATTTT. This codes for CASSYSGTVNQPQHF.

This chain connects TRBV11-2 to TRBJ2-1; perhaps TRBD2 as D (7 bases). The CDR3 is 17 amino acids. Germline V gene lookup returns CDR1 SGHAT and CDR2 FQNNGV. Trimming took off 1 base at V and 3 bases at J, with 16 bases between the two ends. The CDR3 DNA follows: TGTGCCAGCAGCTTAGGTTTCAGAGGGGGGGACTACAATGAGCAGTTCTTC. Translated: CASSLGFRGGDYNEQFF.

The chain couples TRBV14 to TRBJ2-1; possibly TRBD1 for D (5 bases). Deletions cut 1 base from V and 0 bases from J, with 13 bases between. This CDR3 is 17 amino acids long. Per germline, CDR1 SGHDN and CDR2 FVKESK. DNA of the CDR3: TGTGCCAGCAGCCAAGTAAGCAGGGCGAGCTCCTACAATGAGCAGTTCTTC. This gives the protein CASSQVSRASSYNEQFF.

This clone was counted a few times. This rearrangement joins TRBV12-1 to TRBJ2-7; the D call of TRBD2 is as the table states it, not checked on the DNA. TRBV12-1 is tagged as a pseudogene. CDR3 length: 20 residues. The DNA for the CDR3 is TGTGCCAGCAGCCCTCCCTGGACTAGCGGGGGCCATCGACATTCCTACGAGCAGTACTTC. The encoded protein is CASSPPWTSGGHRHSYEQYF.